This T cell receptor (beta chain) originates from a study of response to subunit inactivated influenza vaccine. Study observations and caveats: It was suggested by the authors that few new T cells are recruited by each seasonal influenza vaccination.

TCRdb used MiXCR to reprocess the RT-PCR reads, holding one entry per CDR3 protein. This table has more than 400,000 distinct CDR3 sequences, 6% to 9% appearing once. Notes on this clonotype: Its antigen is not known.

This CDR3 is built from 14 residues. CDR1 is WSHSY, CDR2 SAAADI, per germline. Trimming took off 7 bases at V and 4 bases at J, with 14 bases between the two ends. The TCR originated in a man aged 50-75 years who received an inactivated influenza vaccine. The chain employs TRBV10-2 and TRBJ2-1; D is possibly TRBD1 (6 bases). Material: PBMCs from blood, obtained about 24 months after vaccination. For the CDR3, the DNA is TGCGCCAGCACACGGGACAAGGATTACAATGAGCAGTTCTTC. This codes for CASTRDKDYNEQFF.